This T cell receptor beta chain was recorded in a study of OX40 agonist ivuxolimab in advanced cancers. Study context: Patients enrolled in dose escalation were diagnosed with hepatocellular carcinoma, melanoma, renal cell or head and neck cancer. Three patients responded partially, comprising one with hepatocellular carcinoma and two with cutaneous melanoma.

The table came from immunoSEQ multiplex PCR; TCRdb's copy has only in-frame clones and leaves some out. The repertoire holds over 35,000 clones, with 80% to 90% as singletons. V was pared by 6 bases and J by 4 bases, with 9 bases of the junction left unmatched. Germline V CDR1 and CDR2: MNHEY, SVGAGI. This CDR3 spans 15 amino acids. The source was CD4+ or CD8+ T cells sorted from blood, collected in a trial of the OX40 agonist ivuxolimab. The clonotype was recovered from an adult with an advanced solid tumor such as melanoma, head and neck, liver or kidney cancer. This chain uses TRBV6-5 with TRBJ1-1; 9 positions match TRBD1. Here the CDR3 DNA reads TGTGCCAGCAGGCTATTGACAGGGGGTGGCACTGAAGCTTTCTTT. Its translation: CASRLLTGGGTEAFF.